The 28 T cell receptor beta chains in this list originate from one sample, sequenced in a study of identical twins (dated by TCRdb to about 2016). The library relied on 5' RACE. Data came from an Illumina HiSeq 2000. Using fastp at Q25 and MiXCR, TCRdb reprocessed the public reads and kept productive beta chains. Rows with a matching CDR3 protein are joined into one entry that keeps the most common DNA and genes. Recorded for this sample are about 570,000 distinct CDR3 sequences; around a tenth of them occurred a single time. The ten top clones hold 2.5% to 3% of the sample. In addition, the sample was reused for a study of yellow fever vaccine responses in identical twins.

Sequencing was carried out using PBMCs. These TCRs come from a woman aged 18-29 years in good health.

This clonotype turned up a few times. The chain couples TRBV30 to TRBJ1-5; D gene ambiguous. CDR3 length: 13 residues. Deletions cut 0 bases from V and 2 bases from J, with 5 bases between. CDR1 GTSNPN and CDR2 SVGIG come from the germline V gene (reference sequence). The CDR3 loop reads CAWSVSGNQPQHF. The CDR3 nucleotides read TGTGCCTGGAGTGTGTCAGGCAATCAGCCCCAGCATTTT.

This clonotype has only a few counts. The CDR3 DNA sequence: TGTGCCAGCAGCTTAGTTGGCAGTCGCACAATCAGCTCTGGGGCCAACGTCCTGACTTTC. Its protein product is CASSLVGSRTISSGANVLTF. V gene TRBV11-1 combines with J gene TRBJ2-6; D is uncertain. CDR1 and CDR2 from the germline V gene are SGHAT and FQDESV (reference sequence). V was cut by 1 base and J by 0 bases, with 19 bases left in between. The CDR3 runs to 20 residues.

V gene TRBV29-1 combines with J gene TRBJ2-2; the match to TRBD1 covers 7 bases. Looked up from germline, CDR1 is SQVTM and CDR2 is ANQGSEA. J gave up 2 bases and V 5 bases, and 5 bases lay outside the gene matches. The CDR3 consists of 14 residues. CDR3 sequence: CSVSGQANTGELFF. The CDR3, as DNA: TGCAGCGTTTCCGGACAGGCCAACACCGGGGAGCTGTTTTTT.

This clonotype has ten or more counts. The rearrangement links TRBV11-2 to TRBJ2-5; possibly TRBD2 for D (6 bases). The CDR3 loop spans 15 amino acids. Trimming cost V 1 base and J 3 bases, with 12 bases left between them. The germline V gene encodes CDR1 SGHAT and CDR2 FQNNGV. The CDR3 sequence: CASSLVEKREETQYF. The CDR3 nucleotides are TGTGCCAGCAGCTTAGTCGAGAAGCGGGAAGAGACCCAGTACTTC.

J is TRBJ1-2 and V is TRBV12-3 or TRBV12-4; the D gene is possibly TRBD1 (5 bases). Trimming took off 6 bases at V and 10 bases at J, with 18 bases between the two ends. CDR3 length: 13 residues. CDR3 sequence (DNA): TGTGCCAGCAGACTCGGGACGGCTCCCGTCTACACCTTC. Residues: CASRLGTAPVYTF.

The CDR3 region is CSVSGRPSSYEQYF. CDR3 bases: TGCAGTGTCTCCGGCCGTCCGAGCTCCTACGAGCAGTACTTC. V usage is TRBV20-1 and J usage is TRBJ2-7; D remains unclear. V was pared by 7 bases and J by 0 bases, with 16 bases between. The CDR3 covers 14 residues. Germline CDR1 and CDR2: DFQATT and SNEGSKA (reference sequence).

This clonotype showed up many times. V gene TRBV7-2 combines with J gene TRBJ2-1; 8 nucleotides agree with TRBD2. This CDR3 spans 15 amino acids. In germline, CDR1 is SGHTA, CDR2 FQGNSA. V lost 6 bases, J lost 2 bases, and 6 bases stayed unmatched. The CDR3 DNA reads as TGTGCCAGCAGTCCACTAGCGGACGCCTACAATGAGCAGTTCTTC. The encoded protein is CASSPLADAYNEQFF.

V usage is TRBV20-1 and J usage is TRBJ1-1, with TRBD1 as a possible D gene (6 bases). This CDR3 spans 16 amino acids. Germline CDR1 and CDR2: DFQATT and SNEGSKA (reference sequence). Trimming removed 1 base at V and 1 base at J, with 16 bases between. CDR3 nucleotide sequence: TGCAGTGCTAGAGTAGCCGGGACAACTACGAACACTGAAGCTTTCTTT. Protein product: CSARVAGTTTNTEAFF.

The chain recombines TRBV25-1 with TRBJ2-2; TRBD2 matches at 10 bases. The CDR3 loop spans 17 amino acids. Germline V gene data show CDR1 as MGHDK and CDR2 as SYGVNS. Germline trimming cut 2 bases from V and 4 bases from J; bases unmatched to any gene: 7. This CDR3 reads CASSETRLAGATGELFF. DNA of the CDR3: TGTGCCAGCAGTGAAACGAGGCTAGCGGGGGCCACCGGGGAGCTGTTTTTT. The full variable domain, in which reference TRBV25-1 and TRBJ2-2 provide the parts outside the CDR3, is EADIYQTPRYLVIGTGKKITLECSQTMGHDKMYWYQQDPGMELHLIHYSYGVNSTEKGDLSSESTVSRIRTEHFPLTLESARPSHTSQYLCASSETRLAGATGELFFGEGSRLTVL.

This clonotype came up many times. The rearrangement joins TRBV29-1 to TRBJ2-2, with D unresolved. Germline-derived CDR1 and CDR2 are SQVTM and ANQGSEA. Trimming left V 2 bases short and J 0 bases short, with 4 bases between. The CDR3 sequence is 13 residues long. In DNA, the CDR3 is TGCAGCGTTGAACAAGCGAACACCGGGGAGCTGTTTTTT. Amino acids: CSVEQANTGELFF.

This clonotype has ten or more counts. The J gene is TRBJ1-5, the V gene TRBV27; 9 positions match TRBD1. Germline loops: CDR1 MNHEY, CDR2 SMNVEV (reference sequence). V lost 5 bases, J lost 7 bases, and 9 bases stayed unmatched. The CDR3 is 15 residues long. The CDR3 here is CASSPRTGVEQPQHF. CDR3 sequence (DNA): TGTGCCAGCAGTCCCCGGACAGGGGTAGAACAGCCCCAGCATTTT.

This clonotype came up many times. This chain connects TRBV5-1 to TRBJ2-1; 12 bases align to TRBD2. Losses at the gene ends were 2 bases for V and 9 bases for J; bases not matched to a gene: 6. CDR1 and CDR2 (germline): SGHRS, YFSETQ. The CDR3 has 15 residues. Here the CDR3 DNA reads TGCGCCAGCAGCTTACTAGCGGGAGGACTGGGTGAGCAGTTCTTC. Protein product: CASSLLAGGLGEQFF.

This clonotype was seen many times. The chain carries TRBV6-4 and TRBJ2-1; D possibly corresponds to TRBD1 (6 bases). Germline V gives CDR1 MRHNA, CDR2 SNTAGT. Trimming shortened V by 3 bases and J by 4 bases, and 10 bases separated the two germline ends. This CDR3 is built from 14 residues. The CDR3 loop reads CASSEQGEYNEQFF. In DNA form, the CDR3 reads TGTGCCAGCAGTGAACAGGGAGAATACAATGAGCAGTTCTTC.

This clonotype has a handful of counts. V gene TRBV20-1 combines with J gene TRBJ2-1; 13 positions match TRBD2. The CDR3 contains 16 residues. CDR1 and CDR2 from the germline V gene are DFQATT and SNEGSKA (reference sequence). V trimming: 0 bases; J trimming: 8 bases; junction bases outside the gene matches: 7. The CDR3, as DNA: TGCAGTGCTAGAGATTTGACTAGCGGGAGGTCCTATGAGCAGTTCTTC. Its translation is CSARDLTSGRSYEQFF.

CDR3 in DNA: TGTGCCAGTAGTATCCAGGGCCAAGAGACCCAGTACTTC. Protein sequence: CASSIQGQETQYF. The V call is TRBV19, the J call TRBJ2-5, with D perhaps matching TRBD1 (5 bases). Germline V gene sequence: CDR1 LNHDA, CDR2 SQIVND (reference sequence). There are 13 residues in the CDR3. Trimming pared 3 bases from V and 1 base from J, leaving 6 bases between.

DNA for the CDR3: TGTGCCAGCAGCTTAGGAGGGCTGGGACTAGCGGGAGCTGAGCAGTTCTTC. It is translated as CASSLGGLGLAGAEQFF. The chain links TRBV7-9 to TRBJ2-1, with 14 bases that match TRBD2. This CDR3 spans 17 amino acids. The germline V gene encodes CDR1 SEHNR and CDR2 FQNEAQ (reference sequence). With V trimmed by 1 base and J by 9 bases, 8 bases remained unmatched.

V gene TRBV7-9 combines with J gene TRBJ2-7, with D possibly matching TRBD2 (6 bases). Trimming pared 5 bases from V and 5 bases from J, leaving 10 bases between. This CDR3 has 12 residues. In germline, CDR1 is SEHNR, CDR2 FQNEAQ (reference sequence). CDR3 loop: CASSQSGDEQYF. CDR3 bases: TGTGCCAGCAGCCAATCGGGGGACGAGCAGTACTTC.

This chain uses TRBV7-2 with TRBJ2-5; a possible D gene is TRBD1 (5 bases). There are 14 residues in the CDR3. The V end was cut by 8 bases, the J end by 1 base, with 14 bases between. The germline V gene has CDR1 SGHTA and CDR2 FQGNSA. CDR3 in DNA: TGTGCCAGCGGCAGGGCTACAACCCAAGAGACCCAGTACTTC. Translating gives CASGRATTQETQYF. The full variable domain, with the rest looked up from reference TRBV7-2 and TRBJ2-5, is GAGVSQSPSNKVTEKGKDVELRCDPISGHTALYWYRQSLGQGLEFLIYFQGNSAPDKSGLPSDRFSAERTGGSVSTLTIQRTQQEDSAVYLCASGRATTQETQYFGPGTRLLVL.

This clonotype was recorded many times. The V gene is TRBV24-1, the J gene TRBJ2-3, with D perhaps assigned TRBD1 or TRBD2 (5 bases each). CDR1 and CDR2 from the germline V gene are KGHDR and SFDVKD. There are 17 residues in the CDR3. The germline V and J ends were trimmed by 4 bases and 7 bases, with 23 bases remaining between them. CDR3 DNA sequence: TGTGCCACCAGTGACTCTTCGGGGACGGGACGACCAAATACGCAGTATTTT. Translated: CATSDSSGTGRPNTQYF.

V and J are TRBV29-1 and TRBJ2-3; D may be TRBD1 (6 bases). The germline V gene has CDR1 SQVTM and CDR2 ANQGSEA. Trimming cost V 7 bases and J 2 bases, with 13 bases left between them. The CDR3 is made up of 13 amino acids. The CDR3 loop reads CSAPGTNTDTQYF. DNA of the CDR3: TGCAGCGCACCCGGGACAAACACAGATACGCAGTATTTT.

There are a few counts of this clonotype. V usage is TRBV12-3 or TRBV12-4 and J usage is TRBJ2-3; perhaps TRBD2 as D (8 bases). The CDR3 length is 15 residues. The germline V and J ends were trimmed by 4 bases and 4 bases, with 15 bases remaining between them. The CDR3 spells CASSSGGTRSDTQYF. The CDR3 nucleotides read TGTGCCAGCAGTTCAGGGGGGACTAGGTCAGATACGCAGTATTTT.

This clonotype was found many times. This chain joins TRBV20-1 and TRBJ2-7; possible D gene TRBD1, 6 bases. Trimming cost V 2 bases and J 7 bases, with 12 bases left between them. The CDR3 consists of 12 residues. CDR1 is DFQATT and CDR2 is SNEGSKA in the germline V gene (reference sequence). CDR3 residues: CSARSRGVEQYF. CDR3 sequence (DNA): TGCAGTGCTAGATCCAGGGGAGTAGAGCAGTACTTC.

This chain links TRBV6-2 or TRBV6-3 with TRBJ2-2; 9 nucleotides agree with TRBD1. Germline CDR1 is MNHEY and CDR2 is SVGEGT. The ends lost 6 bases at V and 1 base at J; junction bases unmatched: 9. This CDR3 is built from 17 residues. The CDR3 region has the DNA TGTGCCAGCAGCTATTGGCTGGGACAGGGGAACACCGGGGAGCTGTTTTTT. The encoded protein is CASSYWLGQGNTGELFF.

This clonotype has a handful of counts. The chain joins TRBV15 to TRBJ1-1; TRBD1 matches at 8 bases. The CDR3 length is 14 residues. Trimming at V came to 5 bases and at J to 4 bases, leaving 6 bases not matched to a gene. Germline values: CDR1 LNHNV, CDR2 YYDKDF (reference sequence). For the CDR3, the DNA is TGTGCCACCAGCGGACAGGGCCTAGGCACTGAAGCTTTCTTT. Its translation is CATSGQGLGTEAFF.

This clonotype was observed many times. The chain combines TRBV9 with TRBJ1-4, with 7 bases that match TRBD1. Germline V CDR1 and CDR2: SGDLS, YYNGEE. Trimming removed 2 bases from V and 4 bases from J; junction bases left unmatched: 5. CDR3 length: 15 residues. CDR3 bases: TGTGCCAGCAGCGTGGCACAGGGGATTAATGAAAAACTGTTTTTT. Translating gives CASSVAQGINEKLFF.

The CDR3 region is CASSLDLSSGDEQYF. The CDR3 DNA reads as TGTGCCAGCAGCTTAGATCTTTCTAGCGGGGACGAGCAGTACTTC. The chain combines TRBV7-8 with TRBJ2-7, with 9 bases aligning to TRBD2. J lost 5 bases, V lost 1 base, and 6 bases had no gene match. Germline values: CDR1 SGHVS, CDR2 FQNEAQ. The CDR3 is 15 residues long.

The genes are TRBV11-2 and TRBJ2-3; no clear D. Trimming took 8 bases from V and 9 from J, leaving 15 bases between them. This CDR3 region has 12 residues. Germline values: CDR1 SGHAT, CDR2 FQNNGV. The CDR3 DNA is TGTGCCAGCGCTATTGGAAGTACCACGCAGTATTTT. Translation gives CASAIGSTTQYF.

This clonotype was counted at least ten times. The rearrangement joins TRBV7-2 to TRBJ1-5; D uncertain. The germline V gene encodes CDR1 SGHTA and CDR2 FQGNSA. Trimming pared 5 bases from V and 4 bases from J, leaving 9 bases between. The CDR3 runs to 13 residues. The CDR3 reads CASSRKGNQPQHF. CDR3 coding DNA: TGTGCCAGCAGCCGAAAAGGGAATCAGCCCCAGCATTTT.